The 3 T cell receptor beta chains below all came from one sample that was sequenced in a study of CD8 T cells in Susac syndrome. The RNA input was 0.5 to 1 ug, and it was reverse transcribed with random hexamers. TCRdb re-analysed the immunoSEQ multiplex PCR reads in MiXCR, keeping a single row per CDR3 protein. Seen here are 75,000 to 95,000 distinct CDR3 sequences, around 96% observed once, and the top ten hold 0.62%. Material for sequencing was CD8+ T cells from PBMCs. The receptors originated from a human donor with Susac syndrome.

The chain couples TRBV12-3 or TRBV12-4 to TRBJ1-1; D gene ambiguous. The CDR3 has 15 amino acids. Deletions cut 3 bases from V and 0 bases from J, with 11 bases between. The CDR3 reads CASSFGPPMNTEAFF. For the CDR3, the DNA is TGTGCCAGCAGTTTTGGCCCCCCAATGAACACTGAAGCTTTCTTT.

V is TRBV14 and J is TRBJ1-5, with unresolved D. V lost 1 base and J lost 9, with 7 bases in between. Looked up from germline, CDR1 is SGHDN and CDR2 is FVKESK. The length of the CDR3 is 12 residues. DNA of the CDR3: TGTGCCAGCAGCCAAGCGGTGGGGCCCCAGCATTTT. Protein product: CASSQAVGPQHF.

V usage is TRBV7-9 and J usage is TRBJ1-5; D possibly corresponds to TRBD1 (6 bases). CDR3 length: 13 residues. V shed 5 bases and J shed 5 bases, with 10 bases lying between them. Per the germline V gene, CDR1 is SEHNR and CDR2 is FQNEAQ (reference sequence). The CDR3 sequence is CASSKKGDQPQHF. CDR3 bases: TGTGCCAGCAGCAAGAAGGGGGATCAGCCCCAGCATTTT.